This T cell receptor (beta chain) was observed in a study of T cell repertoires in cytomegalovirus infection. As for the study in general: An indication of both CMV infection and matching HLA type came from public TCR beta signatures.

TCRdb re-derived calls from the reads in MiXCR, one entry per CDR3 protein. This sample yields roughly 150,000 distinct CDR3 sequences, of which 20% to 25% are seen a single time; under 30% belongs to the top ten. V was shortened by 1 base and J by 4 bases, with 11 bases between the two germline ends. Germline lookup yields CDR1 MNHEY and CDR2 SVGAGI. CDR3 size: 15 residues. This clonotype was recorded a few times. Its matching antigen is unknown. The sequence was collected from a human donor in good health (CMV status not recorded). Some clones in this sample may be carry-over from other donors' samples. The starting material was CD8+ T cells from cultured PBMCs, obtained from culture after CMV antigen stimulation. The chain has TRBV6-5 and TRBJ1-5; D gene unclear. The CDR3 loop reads CASSYYAGPNQPQHF. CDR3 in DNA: TGTGCCAGCAGTTACTACGCTGGCCCGAATCAGCCCCAGCATTTT.